One and the same sample provided the 10 T cell receptor beta chains below, sequenced in a study of Graves' ophthalmopathy and Graves' hyperthyroidism. Investigators amplified TCR beta CDR3 regions from RNA transcripts. In the first round, RT-PCR was carried out with HTBI primers, and a multiplex PCR formed the second round. TCRdb reprocessed the multiplex PCR reads via MiXCR and lists one record per CDR3 protein. The sample carries about 400,000 distinct CDR3 sequences, around 16% recorded once. Sequencing used peripheral blood. The receptors derive from a woman younger than 30 with Graves' ophthalmopathy.

This clonotype came up many times. The rearrangement joins TRBV7-3 to TRBJ2-5; 8 bases are a match to TRBD2. Germline V lookup: CDR1 SGHTA, CDR2 FQGTGA. The length of the CDR3 is 14 residues. The V and J ends lost 5 bases and 4 bases, in that order; junction bases with no gene match: 6. CDR3 residues: CASSPRGGGETQYF. The CDR3 DNA reads TGTGCCAGCAGCCCCCGGGGGGGTGGAGAGACCCAGTACTTC. Variable domain in full (rest from reference TRBV7-3 and TRBJ2-5): GAGVSQTPSNKVTEKGKYVELRCDPISGHTALYWYRQSLGQGPEFLIYFQGTGAADDSGLPNDRFFAVRPEGSVSTLKIQRTERGDSAVYLCASSPRGGGETQYFGPGTRLLVL.

This clonotype occurred many times. V gene TRBV11-2 combines with J gene TRBJ1-6; a possible D gene is TRBD1 (5 bases). CDR3 size: 15 residues. V dropped 5 bases and J dropped 1 base, with 9 bases sitting between them. Germline V CDR1 and CDR2: SGHAT, FQNNGV. The CDR3 is CASSLRGSYNSPLHF. The CDR3 coding sequence is TGTGCCAGCAGCCTTAGGGGTTCCTATAATTCACCCCTCCACTTT.

This clonotype was observed at least ten times. The chain couples TRBV18 to TRBJ2-4; a weak D match, TRBD1 (6 bases). Between the trimmed V and J ends, which lost 6 bases and 9 bases, there was a span of 9 bases. CDR1 is KGHSH, CDR2 LQKENI, per germline. This CDR3 spans 11 amino acids. CDR3: CASSRGSIQYF. CDR3 DNA sequence: TGTGCCAGCTCCAGGGGAAGCATTCAGTACTTC.

This clonotype came up many times. This chain joins TRBV2 and TRBJ1-5, with D tentatively TRBD1 (5 bases). This CDR3 has 14 residues. Trimming took off 8 bases at V and 3 bases at J, with 14 bases between the two ends. Germline V lookup: CDR1 SNHLY, CDR2 FYNNEI. For the CDR3, the DNA is TGTGCCAGCCGCAGGGATCCCTACAATCAGCCCCAGCATTTT. Encoded protein: CASRRDPYNQPQHF.

There are many counts of this clonotype. The chain combines TRBV6-2 or TRBV6-3 with TRBJ2-5; TRBD2 matches 7 bases. The CDR3 spans 14 residues. Germline CDR1 reads MNHEY; CDR2 reads SVGEGT. J gave up 2 bases and V 6 bases, and 6 bases lay outside the gene matches. The CDR3 nucleotides read TGTGCCAGCAGCTCCGGACTAGGACAAGAGACCCAGTACTTC. Amino acid sequence: CASSSGLGQETQYF.

The V call is TRBV24-1, the J call TRBJ2-7; D is unclear. The CDR3 length is 13 residues. The germline V gene has CDR1 KGHDR and CDR2 SFDVKD. Trimming removed 4 bases from V and 4 bases from J, with 10 bases in between. The CDR3 reads CATSDPGGYEQYF. The CDR3 region has the DNA TGTGCCACCAGTGACCCGGGTGGATACGAGCAGTACTTC.

This clonotype was counted a few times. The chain combines TRBV30 with TRBJ1-5; 9 bases line up with TRBD1. The germline V gene has CDR1 GTSNPN and CDR2 SVGIG (reference sequence). The CDR3 runs 14 residues. V lost 2 bases and J lost 5; bases outside the gene matches: 4. CDR3 region: CAWSPGTGYQPQHF. CDR3 nucleotides: TGTGCCTGGAGTCCTGGGACAGGGTATCAGCCCCAGCATTTT. Combining the CDR3 with reference TRBV30 and TRBJ1-5 gives the whole variable domain SQTIHQWPATLVQPVGSPLSLECTVEGTSNPNLYWYRQAAGRGLQLLFYSVGIGQISSEVPQNLSASRPQDRQFILSSKKLLLSDSGFYLCAWSPGTGYQPQHFGDGTRLSIL.

This clonotype appeared many times. The chain has TRBV20-1 and TRBJ2-7; TRBD1 matches at 9 bases. The V gene's germline CDR1 is DFQATT and CDR2 SNEGSKA (reference sequence). The CDR3 is 15 residues long. With V trimmed by 0 bases and J by 2 bases, 5 bases remained unmatched. CDR3 amino acids: CSARDMGTGTYEQYF. CDR3 sequence (DNA): TGCAGTGCTAGAGATATGGGGACAGGGACCTACGAGCAGTACTTC.

This clonotype was counted many times. The rearrangement uses TRBV5-6 and TRBJ1-2; D might be TRBD1 (5 bases). This CDR3 contains 13 residues. Germline-derived CDR1 and CDR2 are SGHDT and YYEEEE. Between the trimmed V and J ends, which lost 2 bases and 4 bases, there was a span of 9 bases. Here the CDR3 DNA reads TGTGCCAGCAGCTTTGGGGGAATCTATGGCTACACCTTC. This sequence encodes CASSFGGIYGYTF.

This clonotype was found many times. V gene TRBV28 combines with J gene TRBJ2-7; TRBD1 might be the D (6 bases). The CDR3 contains 11 residues. V lost 11 bases and J 5 bases, leaving 13 bases between the germline ends. Germline lookup yields CDR1 MDHEN and CDR2 SYDVKM. The chain's CDR3 is CAGGSLNEQYF. The DNA of the CDR3 is TGTGCCGGGGGCAGTTTAAACGAGCAGTACTTC.